A single sample gave rise to the 12 T cell receptor beta chains below, sequenced in a study of blood T cell repertoires in COVID-19. Some clones are missing from TCRdb's copy, which holds only in-frame ones; the method was immunoSEQ multiplex PCR. The sample holds fewer than 250,000 clones; about 88% are singletons and the top ten take 0.72%. The sequencing input was peripheral blood. The receptor source for this set is a man aged 40-49 years with acute or convalescent COVID-19.

About this clone: The sample holds other DNA sequences that translate to the same CDR3. The chain couples TRBV28 to TRBJ1-5, with 10 positions matching TRBD1. The V gene end was trimmed by 4 bases and the J gene end by 5 bases; junction bases not matched to a gene: 2. Germline CDR1 and CDR2: MDHEN and SYDVKM. The CDR3 runs 14 residues. The CDR3 DNA is TGTGCCAGCAGTTCCGGACAGGGGGATCAGCCCCAGCATTTT. Its translation: CASSSGQGDQPQHF.

The chain employs TRBV18 and TRBJ1-2, with 8 nucleotides matching TRBD1. V lost 3 bases and J lost 4; bases outside the gene matches: 4. This CDR3 is built from 14 residues. Germline-derived CDR1 and CDR2 are KGHSH and LQKENI. CDR3 bases: TGTGCCAGCTCACCGGACAGGGTGGTCTATGGCTACACCTTC. It translates to CASSPDRVVYGYTF.

The chain recombines TRBV11-1 with TRBJ2-3; D remains unclear. Trimming pared 4 bases from V and 6 bases from J, leaving 8 bases between. Germline CDR1 reads SGHAT; CDR2 reads FQDESV (reference sequence). The CDR3 contains 12 residues. The CDR3 protein is CASSSRRDTQYF. In nucleotides, the CDR3 is TGTGCCAGCAGCTCCCGCAGGGATACGCAGTATTTT.

The chain has TRBV20-1 and TRBJ1-2, with a tentative D call TRBD1 (6 bases). Germline-derived CDR1 and CDR2 are DFQATT and SNEGSKA (reference sequence). Deletions cut 3 bases from V and 4 bases from J, with 15 bases between. CDR3 length: 14 amino acids. The DNA of the CDR3 is TGCAGTGCTAGTAGAACAGGGAGCGTCTATGGCTACACCTTC. Residues: CSASRTGSVYGYTF.

The chain has TRBV5-1 and TRBJ2-6; no clear D. CDR1 and CDR2 from the germline V gene are SGHRS and YFSETQ. V was shortened by 0 bases and J by 2 bases, with 6 bases between the two germline ends. The length of the CDR3 is 15 residues. CDR3 DNA sequence: TGCGCCAGCAGCTTGGGACATACTGGGGCCAACGTCCTGACTTTC. Translated: CASSLGHTGANVLTF.

This clone appeared a single time. The J gene is TRBJ2-7, the V gene TRBV28, with a weak D call TRBD2 (6 bases). This CDR3 spans 17 amino acids. Trimming shortened V by 2 bases and J by 5 bases, and 22 bases separated the two germline ends. Germline V gene data show CDR1 as MDHEN and CDR2 as SYDVKM. The DNA for the CDR3 is TGTGCCAGCAGTTTAGGGCCCGAGCTCCGGAGGGCCAACGAGCAGTACTTC. Translation: CASSLGPELRRANEQYF.

CDR3 nucleotides: TGTGCCAGCAGCAACAGGGGGCTAACTGAAGCTTTCTTT. Its translation is CASSNRGLTEAFF. This rearrangement joins TRBV7-9 to TRBJ1-1, with 9 bases fitting TRBD1. The CDR3 sequence is 13 residues long. In germline, CDR1 is SEHNR, CDR2 FQNEAQ (reference sequence). Trimming took 5 bases from V and 5 from J; bases not matched to a gene: 3.

On this clone: In the same sample, other DNA sequences code for this CDR3. V is TRBV6-5 and J is TRBJ1-1; 7 bases are shared with TRBD1. V dropped 6 bases and J dropped 2; count of bases not matched to a gene: 6. There are 14 residues in the CDR3. CDR1 and CDR2 from the germline V gene are MNHEY and SVGAGI. This CDR3 reads CASSPRTGNTEAFF. The CDR3 nucleotides read TGTGCCAGCAGCCCGAGGACAGGAAACACTGAAGCTTTCTTT.

This clone appeared once. The V gene is TRBV7-6, the J gene TRBJ1-1; D uncertain. The V end was cut by 7 bases, the J end by 7 bases, with 13 bases between. This CDR3 region has 12 residues. The germline V gene has CDR1 SGHVS and CDR2 FNYEAQ. As DNA, the CDR3 is TGTGCCAGCACCTCCCGGGGTAGTGAAGCTTTCTTT. This codes for CASTSRGSEAFF.

The chain joins TRBV6-5 to TRBJ2-2, with TRBD1 as a possible D gene (6 bases). Trimming took off 7 bases at V and 3 bases at J, with 15 bases between the two ends. CDR3 length: 15 amino acids. Germline loops: CDR1 MNHEY, CDR2 SVGAGI. The CDR3 loop is CASTRVGAYTGELFF. CDR3 nucleotide sequence: TGTGCCAGCACTCGTGTGGGGGCATACACCGGGGAGCTGTTTTTT.

The chain uses TRBV3-1 (or the pseudogene TRBV3-2) and TRBJ1-2; 7 bases align to TRBD1. There are 17 residues in the CDR3. Trimming took 2 bases from V and 4 from J; bases not matched to a gene: 13. Germline V gene lookup returns CDR1 LGHDT and CDR2 YNNKEL (reference sequence). The CDR3 sequence is CASSQPQGVTPVYGYTF. The DNA of the CDR3 is TGTGCCAGCAGCCAACCGCAGGGGGTTACCCCTGTCTATGGCTACACCTTC.

J is TRBJ1-6 and V is TRBV5-5; 7 bases fit TRBD1. Germline-derived CDR1 and CDR2 are SGHKS and YYEKEE (reference sequence). The CDR3 consists of 16 residues. The junction had 13 bases not matched to a gene; V was cut back by 3 bases and J by 10 bases. CDR3 in DNA: TGTGCCAGCAGCTCGCCCCGACAGGGCGGACTCTCACCCCTCCACTTT. It translates to CASSSPRQGGLSPLHF.